What follows are 31 T cell receptor beta chains derived from one specimen sequenced in a study of blood T cell repertoires in COVID-19. TCRdb keeps only in-frame clones here, not all; method: immunoSEQ multiplex PCR. In the table there are tens of thousands of clones, 80% to 90% of which are singletons. Sequencing was carried out using peripheral blood. These receptor sequences come from a man in his thirties or forties with acute or convalescent COVID-19.

This chain uses TRBV5-1 with TRBJ1-4; D perhaps matches TRBD1 (5 bases). The germline V gene has CDR1 SGHRS and CDR2 YFSETQ. The CDR3 sequence is 13 residues long. V lost 5 bases, J lost 8 bases, and 13 bases lay in between. The CDR3 reads CASSRQLREKLFF. DNA for the CDR3: TGCGCCAGCAGTCGACAGTTGCGGGAAAAACTGTTTTTT.

V usage is TRBV7-2 and J usage is TRBJ2-7; D not certain. This CDR3 is built from 12 residues. Germline CDR1 SGHTA, CDR2 FQGNSA. Trimming removed 3 bases at V and 3 bases at J, with 6 bases between. CDR3 coding DNA: TGTGCCAGCAGCTTCAAACTCTACGAGCAGTACTTC. Translating gives CASSFKLYEQYF.

This clone was found a few times. The chain uses TRBV30 and TRBJ1-2, with 7 bases identical to TRBD1. Germline-derived CDR1 and CDR2 are GTSNPN and SVGIG (reference sequence). Trimming at V came to 2 bases and at J to 8 bases, leaving 14 bases not matched to a gene. The CDR3 runs to 15 residues. The CDR3 DNA follows: TGTGCCTGGAGTCTCCTCAGGGGGTCGACGGAAGGCTACACCTTC. As protein: CAWSLLRGSTEGYTF.

This chain connects TRBV5-6 to TRBJ2-2, with a weak D call TRBD1 (6 bases). Germline-derived CDR1 and CDR2 are SGHDT and YYEEEE. Trimming took 6 bases from V and 1 from J, leaving 16 bases between them. The CDR3 loop spans 16 amino acids. CDR3 sequence (DNA): TGTGCCAGCACTAAACCCCTGACAGGGAACACCGGGGAGCTGTTTTTT. Its protein is CASTKPLTGNTGELFF.

CDR3 sequence reads: CASSRRGPTNEKLFF. CDR3 sequence (DNA): TGTGCCAGCAGTAGAAGGGGGCCAACTAATGAAAAACTGTTTTTT. The gene calls are TRBV27 and TRBJ1-4; 7 bases agree with TRBD1. CDR1 MNHEY and CDR2 SMNVEV come from the germline V gene (reference sequence). This CDR3 has 15 residues. With 5 bases clipped from V and 0 bases from J, the junction kept 3 bases outside the gene matches.

As regards this clone: The junction departs from the called germline gene at one end, perhaps through a read error. The chain has TRBV5-4 and TRBJ2-5, with 10 bases that match TRBD2. This CDR3 spans 16 amino acids. The germline gives CDR1 SGHNT, CDR2 YYREEE (reference sequence). The CDR3 coding sequence is TGTGCCAGCAGCTCACCCGGACTAGCGGATCAAGAGCCCCAGTACTTC. This sequence encodes CASSSPGLADQEPQYF.

The rearrangement joins TRBV30 to TRBJ2-5; D is perhaps TRBD2 (7 bases). There are 13 residues in the CDR3. Germline CDR1 and CDR2: GTSNPN and SVGIG (reference sequence). Trimming cost V 6 bases and J 5 bases, with 16 bases left between them. The CDR3 DNA reads TGTGCCTGCGCCAGGGGAGGGTCTGAGACCCAGTACTTC. Translated, it gives CACARGGSETQYF.

The genes are TRBV6-1 and TRBJ2-1; the D gene is possibly TRBD2 (7 bases). Germline CDR1 and CDR2: MNHNS and SASEGT. The CDR3 runs to 15 residues. The V gene lost 2 bases and the J gene lost 5 bases, with 13 bases spanning the gap. The CDR3 coding sequence is TGTGCCAGCAGTGAACCCCCGGGGGGCCACAATGAGCAGTTCTTC. Translating it yields CASSEPPGGHNEQFF.

This sequence joins TRBV2 and TRBJ1-6; D perhaps matches TRBD1 (6 bases). The CDR3 contains 13 residues. Between the trimmed V and J ends, which lost 5 bases and 11 bases, there was a span of 13 bases. Germline lookup yields CDR1 SNHLY and CDR2 FYNNEI. This CDR3 reads CASSLRGETPLHF. In DNA, the CDR3 is TGTGCCAGCAGTCTCAGGGGAGAGACACCCCTCCACTTT. Full variable domain (rest looked up from reference TRBV2 and TRBJ1-6): EPEVTQTPSHQVTQMGQEVILRCVPISNHLYFYWYRQILGQKVEFLVSFYNNEISEKSEIFDDQFSVERPDGSNFTLKIRSTKLEDSAMYFCASSLRGETPLHFGNGTRLTVT.

The genes are TRBV6-6 and TRBJ2-7; TRBD1 matches at 8 bases. This CDR3 has 14 amino acids. After removal of 4 bases from V and 3 bases from J, the junction contained 5 bases not matched to a gene. The V gene's germline CDR1 is MNHNY and CDR2 SVGAGI (reference sequence). The CDR3 sequence is CASSLGTGNYEQYV. The CDR3 region has the DNA TGTGCCAGCAGTTTAGGGACAGGTAACTACGAGCAGTACGTC.

This chain links TRBV3-1 (or the pseudogene TRBV3-2) with TRBJ2-3, with a tentative D call TRBD1 (6 bases). The V gene's germline CDR1 is LGHDT and CDR2 YNNKEL (reference sequence). The CDR3 is 16 amino acids. Trimming removed 2 bases at V and 4 bases at J, with 16 bases between. The CDR3 DNA reads TGTGCCAGCAGCCAACAGGTAGCAGGGGCTTCAGATACGCAGTATTTT. This encodes CASSQQVAGASDTQYF.

The V and J genes are TRBV4-1 and TRBJ1-1; D gene unclear. The V end was cut by 0 bases, the J end by 0 bases, with 8 bases between. From germline, CDR1 is MGHRA and CDR2 YSYEKL. The CDR3 extends over 15 amino acids. CDR3 in DNA: TGCGCCAGCAGCCAAGAGTGGGAGGTGAACACTGAAGCTTTCTTT. It encodes CASSQEWEVNTEAFF.

The genes are TRBV9 and TRBJ1-1, with a tentative D call TRBD1 (6 bases). V lost 3 bases to trimming and J lost 1 base, with 10 bases between them. The CDR3 has 14 residues. Germline V CDR1 and CDR2: SGDLS, YYNGEE. The chain's CDR3 is CASSAQGQNTEAFF. CDR3 coding DNA: TGTGCCAGCAGCGCACAGGGACAGAACACTGAAGCTTTCTTT.

The V call is TRBV28, the J call TRBJ2-3, with 8 bases that match TRBD2. Germline loops: CDR1 MDHEN, CDR2 SYDVKM. The CDR3 is 12 amino acids. The V gene end was trimmed by 5 bases and the J gene end by 10 bases; junction bases not matched to a gene: 5. The CDR3 bases are TGTGCCAGCAGTCCGCCCGGGAGGGCGCAGTATTTT. Residues: CASSPPGRAQYF.

The V and J genes are TRBV30 and TRBJ1-3, with D perhaps TRBD1 (5 bases). CDR1 is GTSNPN and CDR2 is SVGIG in the germline V gene (reference sequence). The CDR3 consists of 14 residues. Trimming removed 0 bases at V and 0 bases at J, with 6 bases between. The CDR3: CAWSVGASGNTIYF. In DNA form, the CDR3 reads TGTGCCTGGAGTGTAGGGGCCTCTGGAAACACCATATATTTT.

The V call is TRBV4-1, the J call TRBJ2-3; a weak D match, TRBD1 (6 bases). The V end was cut by 1 base, the J end by 4 bases, with 15 bases between. This CDR3 spans 16 amino acids. The germline CDR1 and CDR2 sequences are MGHRA and YSYEKL. The CDR3 loop is CASSQVSRGSPDTQYF. The DNA for the CDR3 is TGCGCCAGCAGCCAAGTTTCCAGGGGATCCCCAGATACGCAGTATTTT.

This clone was recorded only once. The V call is TRBV6-5, the J call TRBJ1-2, with D uncertain. V lost 8 bases and J 8 bases, leaving 9 bases between the germline ends. The CDR3 loop spans 10 amino acids. Germline values: CDR1 MNHEY, CDR2 SVGAGI. CDR3 nucleotide sequence: TGTGCCAGCGGAGATGGAGGCTACACCTTC. This encodes CASGDGGYTF.

The rearrangement links TRBV19 to TRBJ1-1, with D uncertain. Germline lookup yields CDR1 LNHDA and CDR2 SQIVND (reference sequence). V was clipped by 5 bases and J by 4 bases, with 14 bases between them. This CDR3 comprises 14 residues. The CDR3 sequence is CASSYPGRTTEAFF. DNA of the CDR3: TGTGCCAGTAGTTACCCGGGGAGGACCACTGAAGCTTTCTTT.

The chain has TRBV19 and TRBJ2-2; TRBD1 aligns across 10 bases. Germline V CDR1 and CDR2: LNHDA, SQIVND (reference sequence). This CDR3 is built from 14 residues. Trimming took 6 bases from V and 6 from J; bases not matched to a gene: 4. The chain's CDR3 is CASRGTGVAGELFF. Here the CDR3 DNA reads TGTGCCAGTAGGGGGACAGGGGTGGCCGGGGAGCTGTTTTTT.

This rearrangement joins TRBV5-1 to TRBJ1-1; 8 bases are a match to TRBD1. The CDR3 runs 16 residues. The germline gives CDR1 SGHRS, CDR2 YFSETQ. The ends lost 4 bases at V and 5 bases at J; junction bases unmatched: 13. CDR3 sequence: CASSDSDREIGTEAFF. CDR3 DNA sequence: TGCGCCAGCAGCGACTCGGACAGGGAGATAGGGACTGAAGCTTTCTTT. The whole variable domain, filled in from reference TRBV5-1 and TRBJ1-1, reads KAGVTQTPRYLIKTRGQQVTLSCSPISGHRSVSWYQQTPGQGLQFLFEYFSETQRNKGNFPGRFSGRQFSNSRSEMNVSTLELGDSALYLCASSDSDREIGTEAFFGQGTRLTVV.

The rearrangement uses TRBV20-1 and TRBJ1-1, with TRBD1 matching over 8 bases. V shed 3 bases and J 5 bases; nucleotides not matched to a gene: 5. The CDR3 has 13 residues. Germline V gene data show CDR1 as DFQATT and CDR2 as SNEGSKA (reference sequence). For the CDR3, the DNA is TGCAGTGCTAGTCAGGGGGCCAGAACTGAAGCTTTCTTT. Amino acid sequence: CSASQGARTEAFF.

The genes are TRBV27 and TRBJ2-1, with D unresolved. The CDR3 runs 14 residues. Looked up from germline, CDR1 is MNHEY and CDR2 is SMNVEV (reference sequence). V gave up 4 bases and J gave up 6 bases, with 13 bases separating them. The CDR3 reads CASSSPGSFNEQFF. In nucleotides, the CDR3 is TGTGCCAGCAGTTCTCCGGGTAGTTTCAATGAGCAGTTCTTC.

This clone was seen a single time. The gene calls are TRBV11-3 and TRBJ2-2; 9 bases fit TRBD2. Germline V gene data show CDR1 as SGHNT and CDR2 as YENEEA. The CDR3 contains 15 residues. The V and J ends lost 5 bases and 3 bases, in that order; junction bases with no gene match: 4. The CDR3 DNA follows: TGTGCCAGCAGCACTGGGACTAGCTACACCGGGGAGCTGTTTTTT. Its translation: CASSTGTSYTGELFF.

The chain recombines TRBV6-6 with TRBJ1-1; 8 nucleotides agree with TRBD1. CDR1 MNHNY and CDR2 SVGAGI come from the germline V gene (reference sequence). CDR3 size: 15 residues. The V segment lost 0 bases and the J segment 14 bases; nucleotides outside the gene matches: 14. The CDR3 loop is CASSYSAGGPLGDFF. For the CDR3, the DNA is TGTGCCAGCAGTTACTCGGCAGGGGGCCCCCTGGGAGACTTCTTT.

The V call is TRBV30, the J call TRBJ2-6; D is possibly TRBD1 (5 bases). The CDR3 extends over 15 amino acids. Germline CDR1 and CDR2: GTSNPN and SVGIG (reference sequence). Between the trimmed V and J ends, which lost 5 bases and 4 bases, there was a span of 15 bases. CDR3 amino acids: CAWAIGAGGANVLTF. The CDR3 DNA is TGTGCCTGGGCGATTGGAGCAGGGGGGGCCAACGTCCTGACTTTC.

The chain joins TRBV7-2 to TRBJ2-7; 11 bases are shared with TRBD1. The V segment lost 4 bases and the J segment 3 bases; nucleotides outside the gene matches: 2. CDR3 length equals 14 residues. Germline CDR1 is SGHTA and CDR2 is FQGNSA. CDR3 residues: CASSSGTGGYEQYF. The DNA of the CDR3 is TGTGCCAGCAGCTCCGGGACAGGGGGCTACGAGCAGTACTTC. Based on the CDR3 plus reference TRBV7-2 and TRBJ2-7, the full variable domain is GAGVSQSPSNKVTEKGKDVELRCDPISGHTALYWYRQSLGQGLEFLIYFQGNSAPDKSGLPSDRFSAERTGGSVSTLTIQRTQQEDSAVYLCASSSGTGGYEQYFGPGTRLTVT.

Written as DNA, the CDR3 is TGTGCCAGCAGCCGTCGGGTCAATCAGCCCCAGCATTTT. Its translation: CASSRRVNQPQHF. The chain joins TRBV6-6 to TRBJ1-5; D is unclear. V shed 6 bases and J shed 3 bases, with 9 bases lying between them. This CDR3 region has 13 residues. Germline V gene sequence: CDR1 MNHNY, CDR2 SVGAGI (reference sequence).

V gene TRBV7-2 combines with J gene TRBJ1-2; D is perhaps TRBD1 (6 bases). The CDR3 length is 15 residues. V was trimmed by 0 bases and J by 6 bases, leaving 14 bases between them. CDR1 is SGHTA and CDR2 is FQGNSA in the germline V gene. The CDR3, as DNA: TGTGCCAGCAGCTTAGCCCCGGGGGGGCTTAATGGCTACACCTTC. Translating gives CASSLAPGGLNGYTF.

The gene calls are TRBV2 and TRBJ1-6, with D possibly matching TRBD1 (5 bases). The CDR3 is 14 amino acids. CDR1 and CDR2 from the germline V gene are SNHLY and FYNNEI. V was clipped by 3 bases and J by 8 bases, with 11 bases between them. Here the CDR3 reads CASSEARVHSPLHF. The CDR3 coding sequence is TGTGCCAGCAGTGAGGCCAGGGTGCATTCACCCCTCCACTTT.

This chain joins TRBV15 and TRBJ1-3, with D possibly TRBD1 on 5 matching bases. CDR1 is LNHNV and CDR2 is YYDKDF in the germline V gene (reference sequence). V was shortened by 1 base and J by 4 bases, with 11 bases between the two germline ends. The CDR3 sequence is 15 residues long. CDR3 sequence: CATSRGSGSGNTIYF. DNA of the CDR3: TGTGCCACCAGCAGAGGATCAGGGTCCGGAAACACCATATATTTT.

The chain employs TRBV20-1 and TRBJ2-1; D might be TRBD1 (5 bases). From germline, CDR1 is DFQATT and CDR2 SNEGSKA (reference sequence). The V gene lost 5 bases and the J gene lost 7 bases, with 6 bases spanning the gap. This CDR3 has 10 residues. CDR3 bases: TGCAGTGCTGCAGGGAATGAGCAGTTCTTC. It is translated as CSAAGNEQFF.